The 21 T cell receptor beta chains below were found in one sample sequenced in a study of cytomegalovirus exposure and HLA in healthy donors (dated by TCRdb to 2015 to 2018). Libraries were constructed by the immunoSEQ multiplex PCR assay. The multiplex PCR relied on a mix of 60 forward primers for TCR Vbeta segments and 13 reverse primers for TCR Jbeta segments. Sourced from immuneACCESS, this table was stored by TCRdb with only in-frame sequences that have V and J called. A share of the clones is absent; for the studies checked, an unresolved V gene accounts for under half, and the remainder has no known explanation. Here the sample has 130,000 or so clones; roughly four fifths occur a single time. About 2.8% of the sample lies in the top ten. Sequencing was done on a sample of PBMCs. The receptors come from a woman in her thirties or forties in good health and CMV-seropositive.

This sequence joins TRBV6-1 and TRBJ1-2; perhaps TRBD1 as D (5 bases). Germline values: CDR1 MNHNS, CDR2 SASEGT. The CDR3 runs 14 residues. V was cut by 4 bases and J by 5 bases, with 14 bases left in between. In DNA form, the CDR3 reads TGTGCCAGCAGTGTGGGGGGAATAGGGTATGGCTACACCTTC. Its translation is CASSVGGIGYGYTF.

The chain has TRBV5-4 and TRBJ1-3; tentative D call: TRBD1 (6 bases). Germline-derived CDR1 and CDR2 are SGHNT and YYREEE (reference sequence). CDR3 size: 15 residues. V lost 4 bases to trimming and J lost 0 bases, with 11 bases between them. The CDR3 loop reads CASSPDSHSGNTIYF. The CDR3 DNA follows: TGTGCCAGCAGCCCGGACAGCCACTCTGGAAACACCATATATTTT.

The gene calls are TRBV19 and TRBJ1-4, with 9 bases identical to TRBD1. Germline lookup yields CDR1 LNHDA and CDR2 SQIVND (reference sequence). The CDR3 totals 15 residues. V was clipped by 7 bases and J by 5 bases; unmatched bases: 8. CDR3: CASTRTGTGNEKLFF. CDR3 sequence (DNA): TGTGCCAGTACCCGGACCGGGACAGGGAATGAAAAACTGTTTTTT. Drawing the rest from reference TRBV19 and TRBJ1-4, the complete variable domain is DGGITQSPKYLFRKEGQNVTLSCEQNLNHDAMYWYRQDPGQGLRLIYYSQIVNDFQKGDIAEGYSVSREKKESFPLTVTSAQKNPTAFYLCASTRTGTGNEKLFFGSGTQLSVL.

There are a few counts of this clone. This chain joins TRBV4-3 and TRBJ2-6, with D possibly matching TRBD2 (5 bases). Per the germline V gene, CDR1 is LGHNA and CDR2 is YSLEER. The CDR3 loop spans 17 amino acids. Trimming took off 1 base at V and 0 bases at J, with 10 bases between the two ends. The CDR3: CASSQVAGGSGANVLTF. The CDR3 bases are TGCGCCAGCAGCCAAGTAGCCGGAGGCTCTGGGGCCAACGTCCTGACTTTC.

V is TRBV9 and J is TRBJ2-1; TRBD2 matches 13 bases. The germline gives CDR1 SGDLS, CDR2 YYNGEE. With 4 bases clipped from V and 8 bases from J, the junction kept 6 bases outside the gene matches. CDR3 length: 15 amino acids. DNA for the CDR3: TGTGCCAGCAGCAATCGACTAGCGGGAGGTGATGAGCAGTTCTTC. As protein: CASSNRLAGGDEQFF. Full variable domain (rest looked up from reference TRBV9 and TRBJ2-1): DSGVTQTPKHLITATGQRVTLRCSPRSGDLSVYWYQQSLDQGLQFLIQYYNGEERAKGNILERFSAQQFPDLHSELNLSSLELGDSALYFCASSNRLAGGDEQFFGPGTRLTVL.

The CDR3 sequence: CASSLEEGRSTEAFF. CDR3 DNA sequence: TGTGCCAGCAGCTTAGAGGAGGGGCGAAGCACTGAAGCTTTCTTT. The chain joins TRBV7-8 to TRBJ1-1, with D maybe TRBD1 (5 bases). The V gene lost 1 base and the J gene lost 4 bases, with 13 bases spanning the gap. CDR1 is SGHVS, CDR2 FQNEAQ, per germline. This CDR3 region has 15 residues.

This clone turned up a few times. The chain carries TRBV6-1 and TRBJ1-3, with D uncertain. Germline loops: CDR1 MNHNS, CDR2 SASEGT. The CDR3 consists of 16 residues. V dropped 0 bases and J dropped 3 bases, with 12 bases sitting between them. The chain's CDR3 is CASSEAVGEGGNTIYF. CDR3 DNA sequence: TGTGCCAGCAGTGAAGCTGTCGGGGAGGGTGGAAACACCATATATTTT.

The chain joins TRBV30 to TRBJ2-1, with 11 bases lining up with TRBD1. Germline-derived CDR1 and CDR2 are GTSNPN and SVGIG (reference sequence). The CDR3 is made up of 14 amino acids. The trim removed 1 base at V and 8 bases at J, leaving 4 bases unmatched. The CDR3 spells CAWSAGQGAYEQFF. The CDR3, as DNA: TGTGCCTGGAGTGCAGGACAGGGGGCCTATGAGCAGTTCTTC.

The chain combines TRBV10-2 with TRBJ2-1; D uncertain. Germline CDR1 reads WSHSY; CDR2 reads SAAADI. The CDR3 covers 14 residues. The germline V and J ends were trimmed by 3 bases and 4 bases, with 10 bases remaining between them. DNA of the CDR3: TGCGCCAGCAGTGATTCGTCGGGTTACAATGAGCAGTTCTTC. This encodes CASSDSSGYNEQFF.

This rearrangement joins TRBV10-2 to TRBJ1-2; the D is unclear. Germline assignment: CDR1 WSHSY and CDR2 SAAADI. With 10 bases removed from V and 2 bases from J, the gap between germline ends came to 14 bases. The CDR3 extends over 13 amino acids. The CDR3 here is CATLGSRNYGYTF. The CDR3 DNA reads as TGCGCCACCTTGGGCAGCCGCAACTATGGCTACACCTTC.

J is TRBJ2-2 and V is TRBV30; 8 positions agree with TRBD2. Germline loops: CDR1 GTSNPN, CDR2 SVGIG (reference sequence). V shed 1 base, J shed 5 bases, and the junction held 3 bases outside the gene matches. This CDR3 has 14 amino acids. CDR3 coding DNA: TGTGCCTGGAGTGCGGGACTAGGGACCGGGGAGCTGTTTTTT. Amino acids: CAWSAGLGTGELFF.

V gene TRBV11-1 combines with J gene TRBJ2-3, with 11 nucleotides matching TRBD2. After removal of 5 bases from V and 0 bases from J, the junction contained 7 bases not matched to a gene. Germline lookup yields CDR1 SGHAT and CDR2 FQDESV (reference sequence). The CDR3 runs to 17 residues. The CDR3 region is CASSVGTSGKSTDTQYF. The CDR3 DNA sequence: TGTGCCAGCAGCGTCGGGACTAGCGGAAAGAGCACAGATACGCAGTATTTT.

The chain links TRBV15 to TRBJ1-5; unclear D gene. Per germline, CDR1 LNHNV and CDR2 YYDKDF (reference sequence). Trimming pared 0 bases from V and 6 bases from J, leaving 9 bases between. CDR3 length: 14 residues. The CDR3 DNA reads TGTGCCACCAGCAGAGATCGGGGTTTTCAGCCCCAGCATTTT. Amino acids: CATSRDRGFQPQHF.

The rearrangement uses TRBV6-5 and TRBJ2-1; 12 positions match TRBD2. With V trimmed by 1 base and J by 5 bases, 3 bases remained unmatched. Germline V gene lookup returns CDR1 MNHEY and CDR2 SVGAGI. The CDR3 is 16 amino acids. CDR3 DNA sequence: TGTGCCAGCAGTTACTATCTAGCGGGGGGGCACAATGAGCAGTTCTTC. Translating gives CASSYYLAGGHNEQFF.

This clone was found a few times. The gene calls are TRBV6-5 and TRBJ1-1; TRBD1 agrees at 12 bases. This CDR3 has 14 amino acids. Germline CDR1 and CDR2: MNHEY and SVGAGI. J was trimmed by 11 bases and V by 5 bases; bases with no gene match: 9. DNA of the CDR3: TGTGCCAGCAGTGGGGGGACAGGGGGCATGAATGCTTTCTTT. This sequence encodes CASSGGTGGMNAFF.

The rearrangement links TRBV19 to TRBJ2-1; D is undetermined. The CDR3 length is 13 residues. The V gene's germline CDR1 is LNHDA and CDR2 SQIVND (reference sequence). Trimming removed 1 base at V and 10 bases at J, with 11 bases between. In DNA, the CDR3 is TGTGCCAGTAGTATAGGCGGAAGCTTAGAGCAGTTCTTC. It encodes CASSIGGSLEQFF.

J is TRBJ2-2 and V is TRBV29-1; D gene ambiguous. Germline V lookup: CDR1 SQVTM, CDR2 ANQGSEA. V was clipped by 7 bases and J by 4 bases, with 16 bases between them. This CDR3 has 14 amino acids. CDR3 DNA: TGCAGCGCCGCAGGTAGATCGAGCACCGGGGAGCTGTTTTTT. Translating gives CSAAGRSSTGELFF.

This clone was observed a handful of times. The chain joins TRBV7-4 to TRBJ1-1; a weak D match, TRBD1 (6 bases). The germline V and J ends were trimmed by 5 bases and 7 bases, with 26 bases remaining between them. Germline CDR1 reads SGHVT; CDR2 reads SQSDAQ. The CDR3 has 17 amino acids. The CDR3 loop reads CASSHRDRDGEQGEAFF. In DNA, the CDR3 is TGTGCCAGCAGCCACAGGGACCGGGACGGTGAGCAAGGTGAAGCTTTCTTT.

The genes are TRBV6-1 and TRBJ2-7; 14 nucleotides agree with TRBD2. This CDR3 spans 15 amino acids. Unmatched junction bases numbered 1, after V lost 0 bases and J lost 6 bases. Germline CDR1 reads MNHNS; CDR2 reads SASEGT. This chain's CDR3 is CASSEATSGRAEQYF. The DNA for the CDR3 is TGTGCCAGCAGTGAAGCGACTAGCGGGAGGGCCGAGCAGTACTTC.

This clone showed up just a few times. V usage is TRBV28 and J usage is TRBJ2-7; 7 nucleotides line up with TRBD1. There are 14 residues in the CDR3. The germline V gene encodes CDR1 MDHEN and CDR2 SYDVKM. The V segment lost 2 bases and the J segment 6 bases; nucleotides outside the gene matches: 7. Here the CDR3 reads CASSLIKGAGEQYF. The CDR3 DNA sequence: TGTGCCAGCAGTTTAATCAAGGGGGCGGGCGAGCAGTACTTC.

The CDR3 DNA is TGTGCCAGTAGTATCCAATCTCCCGGGGGCACCGGGGAGCTGTTTTTT. It translates to CASSIQSPGGTGELFF. The genes are TRBV19 and TRBJ2-2; D is possibly TRBD2 (6 bases). From germline, CDR1 is LNHDA and CDR2 SQIVND (reference sequence). The V end lost 3 bases, the J end lost 4 bases, and 15 bases lay between the germline ends. The CDR3 runs 16 residues. Complete variable domain (other parts from reference TRBV19 and TRBJ2-2): DGGITQSPKYLFRKEGQNVTLSCEQNLNHDAMYWYRQDPGQGLRLIYYSQIVNDFQKGDIAEGYSVSREKKESFPLTVTSAQKNPTAFYLCASSIQSPGGTGELFFGEGSRLTVL.